The 9 T cell receptor beta chains in this list originate from one sample, sequenced in a study. From the RT-PCR reads, TCRdb called clonotypes with MiXCR, one entry per CDR3 protein. In the table there are 650,000 to 800,000 distinct CDR3 sequences, approximately 14% of which are singletons. The sample was memory CD4+ T cells from blood. These receptors originate from a female donor in good health, serving as a healthy control.

This clonotype was recorded many times. The genes are TRBV29-1 and TRBJ2-3; D perhaps matches TRBD1 (5 bases). The germline CDR1 and CDR2 sequences are SQVTM and ANQGSEA. The CDR3 is 12 residues long. Between the trimmed V and J ends, which lost 4 bases and 8 bases, there was a span of 13 bases. For the CDR3, the DNA is TGCAGCGTTGCGCAGGGCGGTGGTACGCAGTATTTT. Its translation: CSVAQGGGTQYF.

This clonotype showed up many times. V and J are TRBV20-1 and TRBJ2-3; 13 bases fit TRBD2. Germline V CDR1 and CDR2: DFQATT, SNEGSKA (reference sequence). J lost 3 bases, V lost 1 base, and 16 bases had no gene match. CDR3 length: 20 amino acids. Written as DNA, the CDR3 is TGCAGTGCTAGAGCCCCTCCGGGGACTAGCGGGGCCCCGAGGACAGATACGCAGTATTTT. It codes for CSARAPPGTSGAPRTDTQYF.

Ten or more counts support this clonotype. The chain carries TRBV7-2 and TRBJ1-2; D is uncertain. Germline V gives CDR1 SGHTA, CDR2 FQGNSA. The CDR3 extends over 14 amino acids. V was pared by 1 base and J by 4 bases, with 10 bases between. The CDR3 loop reads CASSLEPGPYGYTF. The CDR3 DNA sequence: TGTGCCAGCAGCTTAGAACCGGGCCCCTATGGCTACACCTTC. Supplemented by reference TRBV7-2 and TRBJ1-2, the full variable domain reads GAGVSQSPSNKVTEKGKDVELRCDPISGHTALYWYRQSLGQGLEFLIYFQGNSAPDKSGLPSDRFSAERTGGSVSTLTIQRTQQEDSAVYLCASSLEPGPYGYTFGSGTRLTVV.

The chain carries TRBV28 and TRBJ2-7; 10 positions match TRBD1. The CDR3 length is 15 residues. In germline, CDR1 is MDHEN, CDR2 SYDVKM. The trim removed 8 bases at V and 7 bases at J, leaving 14 bases unmatched. CDR3 loop: CASGDSAGTGVEQYF. CDR3 DNA sequence: TGTGCCAGCGGGGACTCTGCCGGGACAGGGGTAGAGCAGTACTTC.

There are many counts of this clonotype. The J gene is TRBJ2-5, the V gene TRBV4-3; 7 bases line up with TRBD2. The length of the CDR3 is 15 residues. The germline V gene has CDR1 LGHNA and CDR2 YSLEER. The V segment lost 1 base and the J segment 2 bases; nucleotides outside the gene matches: 4. In DNA, the CDR3 is TGCGCCAGCAGCCAAGGTTGGGGGGGACAAGAGACCCAGTACTTC. This gives the protein CASSQGWGGQETQYF.

CDR3 protein: CASSPRDGNTIYF. The DNA for the CDR3 is TGTGCCAGCAGCCCGAGGGACGGAAACACCATATATTTT. The chain recombines TRBV7-2 with TRBJ1-3; weak D call: TRBD1 (5 bases). CDR3 length equals 13 residues. The germline gives CDR1 SGHTA, CDR2 FQGNSA. V dropped 5 bases and J dropped 4 bases, with 9 bases sitting between them.

The CDR3: CASSVRLLAGVFNEQFF. In DNA, the CDR3 is TGTGCCAGCAGCGTACGACTCCTAGCGGGGGTTTTCAATGAGCAGTTCTTC. The rearrangement links TRBV11-2 to TRBJ2-1; 10 bases fit TRBD2. V was clipped by 5 bases and J by 6 bases; unmatched bases: 13. Germline V gene data show CDR1 as SGHAT and CDR2 as FQNNGV. This CDR3 comprises 17 residues.

This clonotype was seen more than once but under ten times. The V gene is TRBV12-3 or TRBV12-4, the J gene TRBJ2-7; D remains ambiguous. The CDR3 contains 15 residues. V gave up 5 bases and J gave up 1 base, with 15 bases separating them. DNA for the CDR3: TGTGCCAGCAGTCCCTCGGTCCTGTCATCCTACGAGCAGTACTTC. It translates to CASSPSVLSSYEQYF.

This clonotype was detected a few times. V is TRBV19 and J is TRBJ1-5; D not resolved. The V and J ends lost 1 base and 4 bases respectively, with 8 bases between them. The CDR3 runs to 14 residues. Germline V gene sequence: CDR1 LNHDA, CDR2 SQIVND (reference sequence). CDR3 DNA sequence: TGTGCCAGTAGTATAGTCAGAGGTAATCAGCCCCAGCATTTT. Translated, it gives CASSIVRGNQPQHF.